The clone carrying this T cell receptor (beta chain) has only a few counts. Some clones are missing from TCRdb's copy, which holds only in-frame ones; the method was immunoSEQ multiplex PCR. This table holds 65,000 to 90,000 clones, about four fifths found once. The source of the sample is a study of OX40 agonist ivuxolimab in advanced cancers. Study in general: Patients were roughly 81% male with ages roughly 23 to 85, mean 60. Prior anti-PD-1, anti-PD-L1 or anti-CTLA-4 therapy did not bar entry, and more than 35% had some.

The CDR3 consists of 12 residues. Deletions cut 6 bases from V and 15 bases from J, with 19 bases between. Germline V gene lookup returns CDR1 MNHEY and CDR2 SVGAGI. The source was CD4+ or CD8+ T cells sorted from blood, collected in a trial of the OX40 agonist ivuxolimab. The sequence came from an adult with an advanced solid tumor such as melanoma, head and neck, liver or kidney cancer. The V call is TRBV6-5, the J call TRBJ2-3; D may be TRBD1 or TRBD2 (7 bases each). DNA for the CDR3: TGTGCCAGCAGCCAAGGACAGGCGGGGGAATATTTT. Amino acid sequence: CASSQGQAGEYF.